This T cell receptor (beta chain) is from a study of blood T cell repertoires in COVID-19. Background on the study: The study drew acute and convalescent COVID-19 samples from the United States, Italy and Spain. T cells, B-cell-depleted T cells, or PBMCs provided the cDNA or gDNA that served as material.

The CDR3 runs 10 residues. Germline V gene sequence: CDR1 SQVTM, CDR2 ANQGSEA. The V gene end was trimmed by 6 bases and the J gene end by 12 bases; junction bases not matched to a gene: 4. This clone was recorded a few times. Per the original methods: Reference gene primers were amplified, and this amplification served to estimate nucleated cell counts. Sequenced by immunoSEQ multiplex PCR; TCRdb stores in-frame clones only, minus some. Clone size and V and J calls were adopted from that table, with D and trimming inferred from the DNA. Of approximately 150,000 clones listed, 75% to 85% are singletons.

Sequenced: peripheral blood. V is TRBV29-1 and J is TRBJ2-1; 8 bases fit TRBD1. This sequence was found in a man between 60 and 75 years old with acute or convalescent COVID-19. In DNA form, the CDR3 reads TGCAGCGTCTCAGGGGGCTTGCAGTTCTTC. Translating gives CSVSGGLQFF.